The sequence of this TCR beta chain was determined in a study of blood T cell repertoires in COVID-19. Assay used: immunoSEQ multiplex PCR; TCRdb lists only in-frame clones, some missing. The data contain approximately 210,000 clones, around four fifths of them singletons. J gave up 7 bases and V 4 bases, and 5 bases lay outside the gene matches. Germline V gene lookup returns CDR1 SNHLY and CDR2 FYNNEI. The CDR3 totals 15 residues. This receptor was obtained from a man aged 55 to 70 with COVID-19, enrolled during active disease. The sample taken for sequencing was peripheral blood. The J gene is TRBJ1-6, the V gene TRBV2; 9 bases line up with TRBD1. The CDR3 protein is CASSVRTGVNSPLHF. Written as DNA, the CDR3 is TGTGCCAGCAGTGTGAGGACAGGGGTCAATTCACCCCTCCACTTT.